One sample yielded the 21 T cell receptor beta chains listed below, sequenced in a study of T cell changes during pregnancy in multiple sclerosis (dated by TCRdb to between 2018 and 2020). Libraries came from the immunoSEQ multiplex PCR assay. Held by TCRdb, this immuneACCESS table contains in-frame sequences only and omits some clones. Under half of the omission traces to an unresolved V gene where checked; the cause of the rest is unknown. The table for this sample lists 26,000 or so clones; around 92% of them were counted only once. 4.8% of the sample is taken by the ten largest. The source material was peripheral blood, sampled in the first trimester of pregnancy. These receptors all come from a female donor in good health, enrolled as a control in a pregnancy study.

The chain employs TRBV19 and TRBJ1-5; no clear D. V was pared by 7 bases and J by 4 bases, with 11 bases between. Germline V gene lookup returns CDR1 LNHDA and CDR2 SQIVND (reference sequence). The CDR3 is made up of 13 amino acids. This CDR3 reads CASTIRDNQPQHF. For the CDR3, the DNA is TGTGCCAGTACGATCCGAGATAATCAGCCCCAGCATTTT.

J is TRBJ1-5 and V is TRBV9; D unclear. Trimming took off 0 bases at V and 0 bases at J, with 16 bases between the two ends. CDR3 length: 18 amino acids. From germline, CDR1 is SGDLS and CDR2 YYNGEE. CDR3 sequence (DNA): TGTGCCAGCAGCGTAGCCCCGGAGGCTGCTCATAGCAATCAGCCCCAGCATTTT. Its protein product is CASSVAPEAAHSNQPQHF. Full variable domain (rest looked up from reference TRBV9 and TRBJ1-5): DSGVTQTPKHLITATGQRVTLRCSPRSGDLSVYWYQQSLDQGLQFLIQYYNGEERAKGNILERFSAQQFPDLHSELNLSSLELGDSALYFCASSVAPEAAHSNQPQHFGDGTRLSIL.

This chain connects TRBV19 to TRBJ1-1, with D uncertain. The ends were cut back, 6 bases at V and 1 base at J, with 18 bases in the middle. The CDR3 extends over 16 amino acids. Germline V gives CDR1 LNHDA, CDR2 SQIVND (reference sequence). The CDR3 loop is CASSLPPGGQNTEAFF. CDR3 bases: TGTGCCAGTAGCCTTCCCCCGGGCGGGCAGAACACTGAAGCTTTCTTT.

This clone was found a few times. The chain joins TRBV27 to TRBJ2-2; the D gene is possibly TRBD1 (5 bases). V shed 2 bases and J shed 3 bases, with 16 bases lying between them. Germline-derived CDR1 and CDR2 are MNHEY and SMNVEV (reference sequence). The CDR3 spans 17 residues. CDR3 region: CASSLRWTHFHTGELFF. Here the CDR3 DNA reads TGTGCCAGCAGTTTACGGTGGACACATTTTCACACCGGGGAGCTGTTTTTT.

The chain has TRBV13 and TRBJ2-3; 7 bases line up with TRBD2. CDR1 is PRHDT and CDR2 is FYEKMQ in the germline V gene (reference sequence). The length of the CDR3 is 15 residues. The junction had 6 bases not matched to a gene; V was cut back by 4 bases and J by 2 bases. CDR3 sequence (DNA): TGTGCCAGCAGCTGGGGCGGGGGAACCACAGATACGCAGTATTTT. This encodes CASSWGGGTTDTQYF.

J is TRBJ1-1 and V is TRBV6-1, with a tentative D call TRBD1 (6 bases). Germline V gene lookup returns CDR1 MNHNS and CDR2 SASEGT. The CDR3 is made up of 12 amino acids. Trimming stripped 5 bases from V and 11 bases from J, with 15 bases between. The chain's CDR3 is CASSFSTGPAFF. The CDR3 DNA reads TGTGCCAGCAGTTTCTCGACAGGCCCCGCTTTCTTT.

This rearrangement joins TRBV19 to TRBJ1-2; 7 bases are a match to TRBD1. Germline CDR1 LNHDA, CDR2 SQIVND (reference sequence). The CDR3 loop spans 15 amino acids. Unmatched junction bases numbered 7, after V lost 0 bases and J lost 6 bases. The CDR3 nucleotides are TGTGCCAGTAGTATAGATACTCGAACAGGGGATGGCTACACCTTC. Translating gives CASSIDTRTGDGYTF.

The chain employs TRBV6-5 and TRBJ1-4; 9 nucleotides line up with TRBD1. The CDR3 sequence is 15 residues long. The junction had 7 bases not matched to a gene; V was cut back by 6 bases and J by 5 bases. The germline gives CDR1 MNHEY, CDR2 SVGAGI. The CDR3 nucleotides read TGTGCCAGCAGATCCGCCGGGACAGGGAATGAAAAACTGTTTTTT. Protein sequence: CASRSAGTGNEKLFF.

The chain carries TRBV27 and TRBJ1-6, with 8 bases lining up with TRBD1. Per germline, CDR1 MNHEY and CDR2 SMNVEV (reference sequence). CDR3 length: 14 residues. Trimming cost V 6 bases and J 7 bases; bases outside gene matches: 5. The CDR3, as DNA: TGTGCCAGCAGGACAGGGGTATGGAATTCACCCCTCCACTTT. Translating it yields CASRTGVWNSPLHF.

This CDR3 reads CASSPAPQETQYF. CDR3 coding DNA: TGTGCCAGCAGCCCCGCGCCCCAAGAGACCCAGTACTTC. The V call is TRBV6-4, the J call TRBJ2-5; D not certain. Deletions cut 6 bases from V and 1 base from J, with 9 bases between. There are 13 residues in the CDR3. Germline V CDR1 and CDR2: MRHNA, SNTAGT.

This chain connects TRBV14 to TRBJ1-3; D remains unclear. CDR1 and CDR2 from the germline V gene are SGHDN and FVKESK. V was trimmed by 2 bases and J by 0 bases, leaving 11 bases between them. This CDR3 region has 16 residues. This CDR3 reads CASSQIWPPSGNTIYF. The CDR3 DNA is TGTGCCAGCAGCCAAATTTGGCCCCCCTCTGGAAACACCATATATTTT.

J is TRBJ1-1 and V is TRBV18; D not resolved. The CDR3 has 13 residues. The V end was cut by 6 bases, the J end by 6 bases, with 14 bases between. Looked up from germline, CDR1 is KGHSH and CDR2 is LQKENI. In DNA, the CDR3 is TGTGCCAGCTCCCGGGTCCTATGGGCTGAAGCTTTCTTT. As protein: CASSRVLWAEAFF.

The V gene is TRBV30, the J gene TRBJ1-2, with a possible D match to TRBD1 (6 bases). Trimming removed 5 bases from V and 4 bases from J, with 14 bases in between. Germline values: CDR1 GTSNPN, CDR2 SVGIG (reference sequence). The CDR3 length is 13 residues. The CDR3 reads CAWGGGGLYGYTF. CDR3 nucleotides: TGTGCCTGGGGGGGAGGGGGGCTCTATGGCTACACCTTC.

The chain joins TRBV7-6 to TRBJ2-7; TRBD2 agrees at 11 bases. This CDR3 is built from 16 residues. The germline V gene has CDR1 SGHVS and CDR2 FNYEAQ. Trimming at V came to 0 bases and at J to 4 bases, leaving 5 bases not matched to a gene. CDR3 residues: CASSLASGGAYYEQYF. As DNA, the CDR3 is TGTGCCAGCAGCTTAGCTAGCGGGGGGGCTTATTACGAGCAGTACTTC. Supplemented by reference TRBV7-6 and TRBJ2-7, the full variable domain reads GAGVSQSPRYKVTKRGQDVALRCDPISGHVSLYWYRQALGQGPEFLTYFNYEAQQDKSGLPNDRFSAERPEGSISTLTIQRTEQRDSAMYRCASSLASGGAYYEQYFGPGTRLTVT.

V usage is TRBV19 and J usage is TRBJ1-6, with TRBD1 matching over 9 bases. Trimming removed 9 bases from V and 5 bases from J; junction bases left unmatched: 8. From germline, CDR1 is LNHDA and CDR2 SQIVND (reference sequence). The CDR3 is 15 residues long. CDR3 loop: CASRTGERDNSPLHF. As DNA, the CDR3 is TGTGCCAGCCGGACAGGGGAAAGGGATAATTCACCCCTCCACTTT. Variable domain in full (rest from reference TRBV19 and TRBJ1-6): DGGITQSPKYLFRKEGQNVTLSCEQNLNHDAMYWYRQDPGQGLRLIYYSQIVNDFQKGDIAEGYSVSREKKESFPLTVTSAQKNPTAFYLCASRTGERDNSPLHFGNGTRLTVT.

The chain joins TRBV6-1 to TRBJ2-1, with 7 bases identical to TRBD1. CDR1 is MNHNS, CDR2 SASEGT, per germline. The length of the CDR3 is 14 residues. The V segment lost 0 bases and the J segment 9 bases; nucleotides outside the gene matches: 5. CDR3 nucleotide sequence: TGTGCCAGCAGTGAAGCTAGGGGACAGACTGAGCAGTTCTTC. This codes for CASSEARGQTEQFF.

This clone was recorded a few times. This chain links TRBV5-6 with TRBJ1-2, with 9 positions matching TRBD1. V gave up 4 bases and J gave up 2 bases; unmatched junction bases: 3. This CDR3 has 14 residues. The V gene's germline CDR1 is SGHDT and CDR2 YYEEEE. CDR3 sequence reads: CASSPGQGNYGYTF. The CDR3 DNA is TGTGCCAGCAGCCCGGGACAGGGAAACTATGGCTACACCTTC.

The chain combines TRBV2 with TRBJ2-4; 12 bases map to TRBD2. CDR3 length equals 16 residues. Germline-derived CDR1 and CDR2 are SNHLY and FYNNEI. J lost 6 bases, V lost 6 bases, and 9 bases had no gene match. Here the CDR3 reads CASRRLLAGGRNIQYF. Here the CDR3 DNA reads TGTGCCAGCAGGCGGCTGCTAGCGGGGGGGCGAAACATTCAGTACTTC.

This chain connects TRBV6-5 to TRBJ2-7; weak D call: TRBD1 (5 bases). The V gene lost 4 bases and the J gene lost 4 bases, with 17 bases spanning the gap. The CDR3 has 15 amino acids. Germline V gene lookup returns CDR1 MNHEY and CDR2 SVGAGI. For the CDR3, the DNA is TGTGCCAGCAGTTCCCTCCAGGGTGGGGCGTACGAGCAGTACTTC. Its protein is CASSSLQGGAYEQYF.

The chain combines TRBV7-2 with TRBJ2-3; 12 bases match TRBD2. V shed 5 bases, J shed 0 bases, and the junction held 6 bases outside the gene matches. Germline V CDR1 and CDR2: SGHTA, FQGNSA. The CDR3 contains 17 residues. This chain's CDR3 is CASSIRTSGTSTDTQYF. The CDR3 region has the DNA TGTGCCAGCAGCATAAGGACTAGCGGGACTAGCACAGATACGCAGTATTTT.

The chain joins TRBV5-4 to TRBJ2-2; possible D gene TRBD2, 6 bases. V lost 1 base and J lost 0, with 10 bases in between. The V gene's germline CDR1 is SGHNT and CDR2 YYREEE (reference sequence). This CDR3 is built from 16 residues. CDR3: CASSLRAGSNTGELFF. Here the CDR3 DNA reads TGTGCCAGCAGCTTGCGGGCGGGGTCGAACACCGGGGAGCTGTTTTTT. Combining the CDR3 with reference TRBV5-4 and TRBJ2-2 gives the whole variable domain ETGVTQSPTHLIKTRGQQVTLRCSSQSGHNTVSWYQQALGQGPQFIFQYYREEENGRGNFPPRFSGLQFPNYSSELNVNALELDDSALYLCASSLRAGSNTGELFFGEGSRLTVL.